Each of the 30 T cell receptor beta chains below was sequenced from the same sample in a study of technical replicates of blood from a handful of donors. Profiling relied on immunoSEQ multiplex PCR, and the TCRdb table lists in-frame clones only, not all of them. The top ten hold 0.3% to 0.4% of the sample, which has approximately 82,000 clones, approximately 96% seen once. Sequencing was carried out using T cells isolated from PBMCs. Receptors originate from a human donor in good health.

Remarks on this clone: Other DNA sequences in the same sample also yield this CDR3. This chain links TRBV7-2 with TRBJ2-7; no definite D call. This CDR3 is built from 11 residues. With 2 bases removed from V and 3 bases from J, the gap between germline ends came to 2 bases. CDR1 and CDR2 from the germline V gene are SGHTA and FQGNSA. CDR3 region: CASSLYYEQYF. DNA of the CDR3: TGTGCCAGCAGCTTATACTACGAGCAGTACTTC.

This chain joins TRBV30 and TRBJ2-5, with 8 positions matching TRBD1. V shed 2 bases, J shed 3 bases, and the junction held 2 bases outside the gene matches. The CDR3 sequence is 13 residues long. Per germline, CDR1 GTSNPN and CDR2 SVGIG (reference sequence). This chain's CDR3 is CAWSLDREETQYF. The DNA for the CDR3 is TGTGCCTGGAGTCTGGACAGGGAAGAGACCCAGTACTTC. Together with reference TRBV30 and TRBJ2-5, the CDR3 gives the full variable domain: SQTIHQWPATLVQPVGSPLSLECTVEGTSNPNLYWYRQAAGRGLQLLFYSVGIGQISSEVPQNLSASRPQDRQFILSSKKLLLSDSGFYLCAWSLDREETQYFGPGTRLLVL.

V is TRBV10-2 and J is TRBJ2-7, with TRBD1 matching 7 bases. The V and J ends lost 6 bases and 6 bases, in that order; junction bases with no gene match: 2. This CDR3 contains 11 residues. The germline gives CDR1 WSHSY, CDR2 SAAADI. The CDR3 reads CASSDRAEQYF. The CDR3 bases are TGCGCCAGCAGCGACAGGGCCGAGCAGTACTTC.

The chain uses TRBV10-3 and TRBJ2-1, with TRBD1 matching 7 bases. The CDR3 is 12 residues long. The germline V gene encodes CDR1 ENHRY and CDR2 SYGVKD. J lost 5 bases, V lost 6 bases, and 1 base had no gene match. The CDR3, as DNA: TGTGCCATCAGGCAGGGGGACAATGAGCAGTTCTTC. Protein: CAIRQGDNEQFF.

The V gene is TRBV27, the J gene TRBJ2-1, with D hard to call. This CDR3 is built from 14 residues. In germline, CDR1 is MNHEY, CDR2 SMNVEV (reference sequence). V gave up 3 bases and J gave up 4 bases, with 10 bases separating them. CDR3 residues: CASSLSLAYNEQFF. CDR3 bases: TGTGCCAGCAGTTTGAGTTTAGCATACAATGAGCAGTTCTTC.

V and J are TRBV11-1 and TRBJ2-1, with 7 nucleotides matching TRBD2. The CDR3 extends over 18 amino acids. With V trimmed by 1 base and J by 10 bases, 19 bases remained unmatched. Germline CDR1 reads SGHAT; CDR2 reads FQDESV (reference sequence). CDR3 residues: CASSLEPLLAGQSREQFF. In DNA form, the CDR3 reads TGTGCCAGCAGCTTAGAGCCTTTATTAGCGGGCCAGTCCCGGGAGCAGTTCTTC.

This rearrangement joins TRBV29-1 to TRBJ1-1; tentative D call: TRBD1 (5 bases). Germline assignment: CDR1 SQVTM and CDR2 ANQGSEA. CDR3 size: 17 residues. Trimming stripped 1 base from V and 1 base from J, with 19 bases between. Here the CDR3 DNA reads TGCAGCGTTGAAGGCTCATGGAGGGGCCCCTCGAACACTGAAGCTTTCTTT. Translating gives CSVEGSWRGPSNTEAFF.

This CDR3 is CASSSPLGGTQYF. The DNA for the CDR3 is TGTGCCAGCAGCTCCCCCTTGGGGGGGACCCAGTACTTC. The J gene is TRBJ2-5, the V gene TRBV2; a weak D match, TRBD2 (6 bases). The germline V gene encodes CDR1 SNHLY and CDR2 FYNNEI. Trimming removed 6 bases from V and 7 bases from J, with 15 bases in between. This CDR3 has 13 residues.

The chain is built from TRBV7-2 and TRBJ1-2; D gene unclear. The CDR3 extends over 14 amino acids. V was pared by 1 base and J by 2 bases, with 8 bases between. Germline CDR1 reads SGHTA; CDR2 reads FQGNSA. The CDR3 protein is CASSLGQNNYGYTF. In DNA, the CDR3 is TGTGCCAGCAGCTTAGGGCAGAACAACTATGGCTACACCTTC.

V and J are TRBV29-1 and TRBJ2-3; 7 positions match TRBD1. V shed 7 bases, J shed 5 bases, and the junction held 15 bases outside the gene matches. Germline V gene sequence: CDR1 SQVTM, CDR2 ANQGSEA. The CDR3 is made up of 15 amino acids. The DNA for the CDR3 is TGCAGCGAGGGGAACGGGGCAGGGGGTAGAGATACGCAGTATTTT. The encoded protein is CSEGNGAGGRDTQYF.

CDR3 region: CASSESISPSGADTQYF. CDR3 nucleotides: TGCGCCAGCAGTGAGTCGATAAGCCCCTCCGGGGCAGATACGCAGTATTTT. The rearrangement links TRBV10-1 to TRBJ2-3, with TRBD2 as a possible D gene (5 bases). Germline V gene data show CDR1 as WNHNN and CDR2 as SYGVQD (reference sequence). V lost 0 bases and J 4 bases, leaving 17 bases between the germline ends. The CDR3 runs 17 residues.

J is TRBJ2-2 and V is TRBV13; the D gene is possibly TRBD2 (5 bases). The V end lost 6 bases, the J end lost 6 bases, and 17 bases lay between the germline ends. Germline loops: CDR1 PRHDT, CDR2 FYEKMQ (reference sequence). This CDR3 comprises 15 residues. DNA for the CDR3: TGTGCCAGCAGTCTTGAGCGGAAGGGCCCCGGGGAGCTGTTTTTT. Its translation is CASSLERKGPGELFF.

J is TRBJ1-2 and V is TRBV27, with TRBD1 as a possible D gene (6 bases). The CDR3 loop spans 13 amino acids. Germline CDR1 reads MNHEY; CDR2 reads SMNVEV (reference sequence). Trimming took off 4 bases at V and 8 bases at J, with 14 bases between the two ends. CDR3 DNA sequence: TGTGCCAGCAGTTGGGGGCCCGCCGGCGGCTACACCTTC. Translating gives CASSWGPAGGYTF.

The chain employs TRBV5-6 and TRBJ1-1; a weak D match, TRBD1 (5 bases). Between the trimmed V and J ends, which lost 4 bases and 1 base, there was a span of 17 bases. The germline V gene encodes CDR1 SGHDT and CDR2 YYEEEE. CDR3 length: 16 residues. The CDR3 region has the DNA TGTGCCAGCAGCCCCCTGGGGGGTGGGTCGAACACTGAAGCTTTCTTT. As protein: CASSPLGGGSNTEAFF.

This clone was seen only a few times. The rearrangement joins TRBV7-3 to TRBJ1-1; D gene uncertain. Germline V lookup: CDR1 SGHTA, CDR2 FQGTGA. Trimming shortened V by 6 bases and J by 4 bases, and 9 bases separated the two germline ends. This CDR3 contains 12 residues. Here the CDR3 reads CASSGHGTEAFF. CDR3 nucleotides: TGTGCCAGCAGTGGGCACGGCACTGAAGCTTTCTTT.

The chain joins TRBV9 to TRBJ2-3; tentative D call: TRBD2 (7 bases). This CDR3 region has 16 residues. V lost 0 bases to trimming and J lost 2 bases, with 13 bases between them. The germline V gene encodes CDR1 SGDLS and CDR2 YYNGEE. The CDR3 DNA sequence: TGTGCCAGCAGCGTAGAGGGGGGGCATATCACAGATACGCAGTATTTT. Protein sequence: CASSVEGGHITDTQYF.

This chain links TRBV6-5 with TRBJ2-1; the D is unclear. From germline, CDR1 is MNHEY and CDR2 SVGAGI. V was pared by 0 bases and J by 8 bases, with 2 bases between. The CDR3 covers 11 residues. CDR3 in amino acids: CASSYSDEQFF. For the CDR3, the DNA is TGTGCCAGCAGTTACTCCGATGAGCAGTTCTTC.

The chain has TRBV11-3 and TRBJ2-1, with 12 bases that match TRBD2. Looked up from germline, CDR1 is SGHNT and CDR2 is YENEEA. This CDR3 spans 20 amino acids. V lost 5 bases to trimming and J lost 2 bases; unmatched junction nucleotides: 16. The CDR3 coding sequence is TGTGCCAGCAGCGCAAGACTAGCGGGAGTGTCGTCCCACCCCTACAATGAGCAGTTCTTC. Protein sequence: CASSARLAGVSSHPYNEQFF.

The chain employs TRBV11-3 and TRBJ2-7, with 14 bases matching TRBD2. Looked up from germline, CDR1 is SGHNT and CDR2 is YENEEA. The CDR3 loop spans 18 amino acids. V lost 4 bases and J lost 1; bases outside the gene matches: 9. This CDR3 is CASSSHYGLAGGSYEQYF. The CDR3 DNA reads TGTGCCAGCAGCTCCCACTATGGACTAGCGGGAGGTTCCTACGAGCAGTACTTC. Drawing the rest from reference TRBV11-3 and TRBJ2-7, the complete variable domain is EAGVVQSPRYKIIEKKQPVAFWCNPISGHNTLYWYLQNLGQGPELLIRYENEEAVDDSQLPKDRFSAERLKGVDSTLKIQPAELGDSAVYLCASSSHYGLAGGSYEQYFGPGTRLTVT.

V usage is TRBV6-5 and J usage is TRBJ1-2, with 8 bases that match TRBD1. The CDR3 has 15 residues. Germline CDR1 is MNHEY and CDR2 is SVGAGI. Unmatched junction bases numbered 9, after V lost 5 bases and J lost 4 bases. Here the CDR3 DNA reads TGTGCCAGCAGTGGACAGGGAGCGGTAGGCTATGGCTACACCTTC. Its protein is CASSGQGAVGYGYTF.

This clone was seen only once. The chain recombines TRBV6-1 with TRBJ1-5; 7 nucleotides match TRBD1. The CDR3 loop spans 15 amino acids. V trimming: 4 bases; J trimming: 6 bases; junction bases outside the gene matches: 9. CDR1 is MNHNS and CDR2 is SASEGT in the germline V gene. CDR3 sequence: CASSATGIMTQPQHF. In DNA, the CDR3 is TGTGCCAGCAGTGCGACAGGGATTATGACTCAGCCCCAGCATTTT.

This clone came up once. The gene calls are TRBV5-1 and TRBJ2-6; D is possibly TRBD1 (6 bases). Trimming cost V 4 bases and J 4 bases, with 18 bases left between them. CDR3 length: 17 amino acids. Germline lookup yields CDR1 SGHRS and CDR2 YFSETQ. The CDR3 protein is CASSVTPRGAGANVLTF. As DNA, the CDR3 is TGCGCCAGCAGCGTCACCCCCAGGGGAGCAGGGGCCAACGTCCTGACTTTC.

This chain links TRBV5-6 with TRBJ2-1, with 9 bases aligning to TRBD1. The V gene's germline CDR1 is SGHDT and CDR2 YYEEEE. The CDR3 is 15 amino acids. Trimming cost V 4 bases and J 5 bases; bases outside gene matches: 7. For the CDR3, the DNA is TGTGCCAGCAGCCCACGGGACAGGGTCCACAATGAGCAGTTCTTC. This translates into CASSPRDRVHNEQFF.

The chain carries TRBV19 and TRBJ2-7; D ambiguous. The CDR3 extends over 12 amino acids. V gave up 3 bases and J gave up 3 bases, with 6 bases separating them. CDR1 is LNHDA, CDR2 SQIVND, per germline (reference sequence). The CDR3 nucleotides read TGTGCCAGTAGTATTGCAGGCTACGAGCAGTACTTC. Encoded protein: CASSIAGYEQYF. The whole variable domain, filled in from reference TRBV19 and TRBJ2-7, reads DGGITQSPKYLFRKEGQNVTLSCEQNLNHDAMYWYRQDPGQGLRLIYYSQIVNDFQKGDIAEGYSVSREKKESFPLTVTSAQKNPTAFYLCASSIAGYEQYFGPGTRLTVT.

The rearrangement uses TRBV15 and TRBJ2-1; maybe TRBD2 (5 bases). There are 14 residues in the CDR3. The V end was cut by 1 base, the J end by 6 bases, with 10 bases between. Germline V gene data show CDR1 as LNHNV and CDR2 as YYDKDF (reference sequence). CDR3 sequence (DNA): TGTGCCACCAGCAGAGGGGCTAGCCTCAATGAGCAGTTCTTC. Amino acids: CATSRGASLNEQFF.

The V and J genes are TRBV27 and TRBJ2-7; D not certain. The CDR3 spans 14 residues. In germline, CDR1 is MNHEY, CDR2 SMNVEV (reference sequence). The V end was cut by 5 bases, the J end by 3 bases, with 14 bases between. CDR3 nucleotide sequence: TGTGCCAGCAGTATTCTCCCACTGAACTACGAGCAGTACTTC. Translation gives CASSILPLNYEQYF.

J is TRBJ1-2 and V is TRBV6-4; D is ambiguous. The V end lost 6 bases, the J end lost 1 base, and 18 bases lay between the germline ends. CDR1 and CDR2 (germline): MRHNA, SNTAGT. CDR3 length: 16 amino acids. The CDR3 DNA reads TGTGCCAGCAGCGAGCGGGCGCCGGCCGGTAACTATGGCTACACCTTC. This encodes CASSERAPAGNYGYTF.

CDR3 region: CATSRGPRTGLNQPQHF. In nucleotides, the CDR3 is TGTGCCACCAGCAGAGGTCCTAGGACAGGGTTAAATCAGCCCCAGCATTTT. J is TRBJ1-5 and V is TRBV15; 8 bases agree with TRBD1. The CDR3 consists of 17 residues. Losses at the gene ends were 1 base for V and 4 bases for J; bases not matched to a gene: 9. CDR1 and CDR2 from the germline V gene are LNHNV and YYDKDF (reference sequence).

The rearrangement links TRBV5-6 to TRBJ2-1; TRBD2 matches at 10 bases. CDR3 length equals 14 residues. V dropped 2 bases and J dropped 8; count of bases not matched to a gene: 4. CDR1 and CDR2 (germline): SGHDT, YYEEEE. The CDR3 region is CASSFLAGVYEQFF. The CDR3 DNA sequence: TGTGCCAGCAGCTTTCTAGCGGGAGTCTATGAGCAGTTCTTC. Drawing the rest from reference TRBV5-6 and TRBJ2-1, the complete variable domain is DAGVTQSPTHLIKTRGQQVTLRCSPKSGHDTVSWYQQALGQGPQFIFQYYEEEERQRGNFPDRFSGHQFPNYSSELNVNALLLGDSALYLCASSFLAGVYEQFFGPGTRLTVL.

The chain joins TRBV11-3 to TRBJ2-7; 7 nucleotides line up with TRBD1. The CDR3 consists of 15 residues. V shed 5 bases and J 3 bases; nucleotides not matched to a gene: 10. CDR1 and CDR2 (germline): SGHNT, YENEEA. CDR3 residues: CASSQEPGGIYEQYF. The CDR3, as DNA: TGTGCCAGCAGCCAGGAACCAGGGGGTATCTACGAGCAGTACTTC.